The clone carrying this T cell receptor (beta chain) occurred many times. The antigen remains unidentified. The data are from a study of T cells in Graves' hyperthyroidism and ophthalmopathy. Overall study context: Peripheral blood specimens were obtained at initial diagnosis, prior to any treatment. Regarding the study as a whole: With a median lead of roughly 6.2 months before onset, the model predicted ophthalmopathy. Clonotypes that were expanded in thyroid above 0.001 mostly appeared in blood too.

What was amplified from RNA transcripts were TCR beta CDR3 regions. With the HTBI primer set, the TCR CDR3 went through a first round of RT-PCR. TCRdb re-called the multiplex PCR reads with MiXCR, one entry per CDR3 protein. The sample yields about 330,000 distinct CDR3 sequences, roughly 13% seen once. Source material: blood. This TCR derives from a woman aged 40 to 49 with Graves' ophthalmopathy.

CDR3 nucleotide sequence: TGCAGTGCTAGCGTACGGGACAGATCGTATGAGCAGTACTTC. Encoded protein: CSASVRDRSYEQYF. The V gene is TRBV20-1, the J gene TRBJ2-7; 7 bases match TRBD1. The CDR3 is made up of 14 amino acids. Germline CDR1 DFQATT, CDR2 SNEGSKA (reference sequence). Trimming at V came to 3 bases and at J to 7 bases, leaving 12 bases not matched to a gene.